A single sample gave rise to the 16 T cell receptor beta chains below, sequenced in a study of T cells in narcolepsy. The method was immunoSEQ multiplex PCR; TCRdb's version includes in-frame clones alone and lacks a portion of them. The data hold fewer than 40,000 clones, with roughly four fifths observed a single time. Sequenced input: CD45RA- memory CD4+ T cells from PBMCs. The source is a human donor with narcolepsy.

This clone was detected only a few times. J is TRBJ2-3 and V is TRBV5-4; 8 bases are a match to TRBD1. In germline, CDR1 is SGHNT, CDR2 YYREEE (reference sequence). CDR3 size: 17 residues. J lost 4 bases, V lost 4 bases, and 14 bases had no gene match. The CDR3 DNA reads as TGTGCCAGCAGCGGCGGACAGGGTTCCGTTTCGGCAGATACGCAGTATTTT. Its translation is CASSGGQGSVSADTQYF.

The rearrangement joins TRBV28 to TRBJ1-5, with a weak D call TRBD1 (5 bases). CDR3 size: 12 residues. Trimming removed 5 bases at V and 4 bases at J, with 6 bases between. The germline V gene encodes CDR1 MDHEN and CDR2 SYDVKM. The CDR3 loop reads CASSDSNQPQHF. In DNA, the CDR3 is TGTGCCAGCAGTGACAGTAATCAGCCCCAGCATTTT. The entire variable domain, with the rest obtained from reference TRBV28 and TRBJ1-5, is as follows: DVKVTQSSRYLVKRTGEKVFLECVQDMDHENMFWYRQDPGLGLRLIYFSYDVKMKEKGDIPEGYSVSREKKERFSLILESASTNQTSMYLCASSDSNQPQHFGDGTRLSIL.

V usage is TRBV2 and J usage is TRBJ1-4; tentative D call: TRBD1 (5 bases). This CDR3 region has 15 residues. V gave up 6 bases and J gave up 8 bases, with 19 bases separating them. In germline, CDR1 is SNHLY, CDR2 FYNNEI. CDR3: CASRTGGAAGEKLFF. CDR3 DNA sequence: TGTGCCAGCAGGACGGGAGGGGCCGCTGGGGAAAAACTGTTTTTT.

V usage is TRBV6-1 and J usage is TRBJ1-1; TRBD1 aligns across 8 bases. CDR3 length equals 15 residues. CDR1 is MNHNS, CDR2 SASEGT, per germline. Trimming took 2 bases from V and 1 from J; bases not matched to a gene: 3. CDR3 bases: TGTGCCAGCAGTGAACCGGGGACAGGGAACACTGAAGCTTTCTTT. As protein: CASSEPGTGNTEAFF.

J is TRBJ1-2 and V is TRBV14; TRBD1 is a possible D gene (5 bases). V was clipped by 4 bases and J by 5 bases, with 11 bases between them. CDR1 SGHDN and CDR2 FVKESK come from the germline V gene. The CDR3 covers 13 residues. In DNA, the CDR3 is TGTGCCAGCAGCCCCGGGACCTCATATGGCTACACCTTC. Protein: CASSPGTSYGYTF.

This clone has a single count. The genes are TRBV6-1 and TRBJ2-5; D perhaps matches TRBD2 (6 bases). V was shortened by 2 bases and J by 4 bases, with 14 bases between the two germline ends. There are 15 residues in the CDR3. In germline, CDR1 is MNHNS, CDR2 SASEGT. This CDR3 is CASSEPGWRGETQYF. CDR3 sequence (DNA): TGTGCCAGCAGTGAACCTGGCTGGAGGGGAGAGACCCAGTACTTC.

The rearrangement links TRBV9 to TRBJ2-6, with D possibly called TRBD1 or TRBD2 (5 bases each). Germline V gene sequence: CDR1 SGDLS, CDR2 YYNGEE. Between the trimmed V and J ends, which lost 0 bases and 2 bases, there was a span of 9 bases. The CDR3 consists of 16 residues. CDR3 in amino acids: CASSVEGTPGANVLTF. The CDR3 DNA reads TGTGCCAGCAGCGTAGAGGGGACCCCTGGGGCCAACGTCCTGACTTTC.

The chain has TRBV7-2 and TRBJ1-5; D unclear. V dropped 2 bases and J dropped 5 bases, with 7 bases sitting between them. The CDR3 spans 13 residues. From germline, CDR1 is SGHTA and CDR2 FQGNSA. The CDR3 protein is CASSLILHQPQHF. DNA of the CDR3: TGTGCCAGCAGCTTAATTTTGCATCAGCCCCAGCATTTT.

There are a few counts of this clone. The chain joins TRBV9 to TRBJ2-5, with TRBD2 identical over 7 bases. The V gene's germline CDR1 is SGDLS and CDR2 YYNGEE. The junction had 8 bases not matched to a gene; V was cut back by 1 base and J by 5 bases. This CDR3 comprises 15 residues. The chain's CDR3 is CASSVNPGLTETQYF. CDR3 DNA sequence: TGTGCCAGCAGCGTAAATCCGGGACTAACCGAGACCCAGTACTTC.

The chain joins TRBV4-3 to TRBJ1-3; no reliable D call. Trimming cost V 1 base and J 0 bases, with 10 bases left between them. The CDR3 length is 16 residues. CDR1 LGHNA and CDR2 YSLEER come from the germline V gene. The CDR3 loop is CASSQATVNSGNTIYF. The CDR3 DNA reads as TGCGCCAGCAGCCAAGCTACAGTGAACTCTGGAAACACCATATATTTT.

CDR3 in amino acids: CASSYLAGTHGYTF. CDR3 bases: TGTGCCAGCAGTTACTTGGCAGGGACCCATGGCTACACCTTC. The chain couples TRBV6-5 to TRBJ1-2, with a weak D call TRBD1 (5 bases). The germline V gene encodes CDR1 MNHEY and CDR2 SVGAGI. Trimming pared 1 base from V and 6 bases from J, leaving 12 bases between. The CDR3 is made up of 14 amino acids.

The chain carries TRBV28 and TRBJ1-2; D gene ambiguous. This CDR3 region has 14 residues. V lost 7 bases to trimming and J lost 0 bases, with 12 bases between them. Germline V CDR1 and CDR2: MDHEN, SYDVKM. CDR3 residues: CASTPAVPNYGYTF. The DNA for the CDR3 is TGTGCCAGCACCCCCGCGGTGCCTAACTATGGCTACACCTTC.

The chain recombines TRBV19 with TRBJ2-2; D remains unclear. Germline values: CDR1 LNHDA, CDR2 SQIVND (reference sequence). The V and J ends lost 5 bases and 1 base respectively, with 5 bases between them. The CDR3 contains 13 residues. CDR3 sequence reads: CASSQRNTGELFF. DNA of the CDR3: TGTGCCAGTAGTCAACGGAACACCGGGGAGCTGTTTTTT.

This clone was counted a few times. The V and J genes are TRBV7-2 and TRBJ2-3, with a tentative D call TRBD1 (7 bases). V gave up 4 bases and J gave up 6 bases, with 11 bases separating them. The CDR3 contains 13 residues. Per germline, CDR1 SGHTA and CDR2 FQGNSA. The CDR3 bases are TGTGCCAGCAGCTGGACAGGAGGGGATACGCAGTATTTT. Amino acids: CASSWTGGDTQYF. Variable domain in full (rest from reference TRBV7-2 and TRBJ2-3): GAGVSQSPSNKVTEKGKDVELRCDPISGHTALYWYRQSLGQGLEFLIYFQGNSAPDKSGLPSDRFSAERTGGSVSTLTIQRTQQEDSAVYLCASSWTGGDTQYFGPGTRLTVL.

Turning to this clone: No conserved phenylalanine or tryptophan is present at the end of the CDR3, so a read error is the likely explanation. The chain couples TRBV9 to TRBJ1-5; maybe TRBD1 (5 bases). Trimming took 4 bases from V and 0 from J, leaving 23 bases between them. The CDR3 has 19 residues. The germline V gene encodes CDR1 SGDLS and CDR2 YYNGEE. The CDR3 is CASSPRGGTVPYSNQPQHL. The CDR3 coding sequence is TGTGCCAGCAGCCCACGCGGGGGGACGGTGCCTTATAGCAATCAGCCCCAGCATCTT.

In this sample, this clone turned up once. J is TRBJ1-6 and V is TRBV9; 7 nucleotides agree with TRBD1. The germline V gene has CDR1 SGDLS and CDR2 YYNGEE. Trimming cost V 4 bases and J 3 bases; bases outside gene matches: 13. The CDR3 covers 18 residues. Written as DNA, the CDR3 is TGTGCCAGCAGCCCTCGGGGGGGGACAGACGTCTATAATTCACCCCTCCACTTT. Its translation: CASSPRGGTDVYNSPLHF.